Following are 16 T cell receptor beta chains from one sample sequenced in a study of shared clonotypes between healthy human individuals. CD45RO negativity and positive selection for CCR7 defined naive CD8 cells, a population that excluded terminally differentiated effector memory CD45RA+ cells. Sequencing used immunoSEQ multiplex PCR; TCRdb keeps in-frame clones, though not all of them. The sample has more than 2 million clones; approximately 94% are singletons. The source material was naive CD8+ T cells sorted from blood. The receptors derive from a man aged 18 to 35 in good health.

This sequence joins TRBV27 and TRBJ2-3; TRBD1 matches 10 bases. Germline CDR1 is MNHEY and CDR2 is SMNVEV (reference sequence). The V gene end was trimmed by 5 bases and the J gene end by 5 bases; junction bases not matched to a gene: 10. The length of the CDR3 is 16 residues. Here the CDR3 DNA reads TGTGCCAGCAGTCACCTGGGACAGGGGAGGATAGATACGCAGTATTTT. It translates to CASSHLGQGRIDTQYF.

The V gene is TRBV10-3, the J gene TRBJ2-2; the match to TRBD1 covers 8 bases. Germline-derived CDR1 and CDR2 are ENHRY and SYGVKD. This CDR3 is 19 amino acids long. J was trimmed by 0 bases and V by 2 bases; bases with no gene match: 11. DNA for the CDR3: TGTGCCATCAGTGAGCGTGGGGACAGGCCGCCCTCGAACACCGGGGAGCTGTTTTTT. Translation gives CAISERGDRPPSNTGELFF.

This clone was detected only once. This sample includes further DNA sequences coding for the same CDR3. V and J are TRBV10-2 and TRBJ1-2, with 7 bases aligning to TRBD1. The V gene's germline CDR1 is WSHSY and CDR2 SAAADI. The CDR3 has 13 amino acids. V lost 3 bases to trimming and J lost 5 bases; unmatched junction nucleotides: 3. The CDR3 spells CASSDGTDYGYTF. In nucleotides, the CDR3 is TGCGCCAGCAGTGATGGGACAGATTATGGCTACACCTTC.

The count of this clone is one. CDR3 amino acids: CASSSSGLAATGELFF. For the CDR3, the DNA is TGTGCCAGCAGCTCTAGTGGACTAGCGGCAACCGGGGAGCTGTTTTTT. V and J are TRBV5-6 and TRBJ2-2, with 10 bases fitting TRBD2. The CDR3 is 16 amino acids. Per germline, CDR1 SGHDT and CDR2 YYEEEE. The J segment lost 5 bases and the V segment lost 3 bases, leaving 7 bases of the junction unmatched.

This clone was counted once. The rearrangement joins TRBV7-9 to TRBJ1-3; no firm D call. Germline CDR1 is SEHNR and CDR2 is FQNEAQ (reference sequence). The CDR3 has 15 amino acids. V lost 1 base and J lost 0, with 7 bases in between. The CDR3 here is CASSLGGGSGNTIYF. In nucleotides, the CDR3 is TGTGCCAGCAGCTTAGGGGGTGGCTCTGGAAACACCATATATTTT.

The chain has TRBV9 and TRBJ1-1, with D possibly being TRBD1 (5 bases). From germline, CDR1 is SGDLS and CDR2 YYNGEE. With 4 bases removed from V and 4 bases from J, the gap between germline ends came to 14 bases. This CDR3 region has 14 residues. This CDR3 reads CASSTSGGGTEAFF. The CDR3 DNA follows: TGTGCCAGCAGCACCTCCGGTGGGGGCACTGAAGCTTTCTTT.

This chain uses TRBV27 with TRBJ1-1, with D possibly TRBD1 on 6 matching bases. Trimming removed 3 bases from V and 8 bases from J, with 16 bases in between. Germline loops: CDR1 MNHEY, CDR2 SMNVEV (reference sequence). This CDR3 has 14 amino acids. In DNA form, the CDR3 reads TGTGCCAGCAGTTTGGGGACATCATTTCAGGAAGCTTTCTTT. Protein product: CASSLGTSFQEAFF.

The V call is TRBV7-2, the J call TRBJ2-7, with D perhaps TRBD2 (5 bases). The CDR3 is 13 residues long. Trimming left V 2 bases short and J 4 bases short, with 9 bases between. Per the germline V gene, CDR1 is SGHTA and CDR2 is FQGNSA. The CDR3 loop reads CASSLIGGYEQYF. CDR3 bases: TGTGCCAGCAGCTTAATCGGCGGGTACGAGCAGTACTTC.

J is TRBJ2-5 and V is TRBV5-6, with TRBD1 identical over 9 bases. The CDR3 has 16 amino acids. V lost 4 bases and J lost 4; bases outside the gene matches: 11. Germline assignment: CDR1 SGHDT and CDR2 YYEEEE. The CDR3 loop is CASSPGQGWQGETQYF. The DNA of the CDR3 is TGTGCCAGCAGCCCCGGACAGGGGTGGCAAGGAGAGACCCAGTACTTC.

This chain connects TRBV19 to TRBJ1-1; the D is unclear. The V gene lost 7 bases and the J gene lost 2 bases, with 11 bases spanning the gap. CDR3 length: 13 amino acids. CDR1 is LNHDA, CDR2 SQIVND, per germline (reference sequence). The CDR3 loop is CASTPSSNTEAFF. CDR3 coding DNA: TGTGCCAGTACCCCCTCCTCCAACACTGAAGCTTTCTTT. Full variable domain (missing parts from reference TRBV19 and TRBJ1-1): DGGITQSPKYLFRKEGQNVTLSCEQNLNHDAMYWYRQDPGQGLRLIYYSQIVNDFQKGDIAEGYSVSREKKESFPLTVTSAQKNPTAFYLCASTPSSNTEAFFGQGTRLTVV.

J is TRBJ2-6 and V is TRBV4-3; the match to TRBD1 covers 7 bases. The CDR3 runs to 20 residues. CDR1 is LGHNA and CDR2 is YSLEER in the germline V gene. The V segment lost 1 base and the J segment 0 bases; nucleotides outside the gene matches: 12. In DNA, the CDR3 is TGCGCCAGCAGCCAAGTGTTTTTGGGACAGCTTACCTCTGGGGCCAACGTCCTGACTTTC. Translation gives CASSQVFLGQLTSGANVLTF.

Only one count was recorded for this clone. The J gene is TRBJ1-6, the V gene TRBV6-6; D is ambiguous. V gave up 8 bases and J gave up 3 bases, with 5 bases separating them. This CDR3 is built from 12 residues. CDR1 and CDR2 from the germline V gene are MNHNY and SVGAGI (reference sequence). The CDR3 loop reads CASGDYNSPLHF. The CDR3 DNA reads TGTGCCAGCGGGGACTATAATTCACCCCTCCACTTT.

This rearrangement joins TRBV5-1 to TRBJ2-3, with 9 nucleotides matching TRBD1. V lost 4 bases, J lost 2 bases, and 14 bases stayed unmatched. This CDR3 contains 18 residues. Germline V gene data show CDR1 as SGHRS and CDR2 as YFSETQ. This CDR3 reads CASSQFARTGAITDTQYF. DNA of the CDR3: TGCGCCAGCAGCCAGTTTGCTCGGACAGGGGCGATCACAGATACGCAGTATTTT.

This chain joins TRBV7-6 and TRBJ1-1; D is uncertain. Per the germline V gene, CDR1 is SGHVS and CDR2 is FNYEAQ. The V end lost 5 bases, the J end lost 2 bases, and 12 bases lay between the germline ends. This CDR3 has 14 residues. As DNA, the CDR3 is TGTGCCAGCAGCCCTCCCAACCGAAACACTGAAGCTTTCTTT. Translation gives CASSPPNRNTEAFF.

This clone has a single count. This chain links TRBV30 with TRBJ2-3; 12 positions match TRBD2. Germline values: CDR1 GTSNPN, CDR2 SVGIG (reference sequence). This CDR3 contains 15 residues. After removal of 3 bases from V and 6 bases from J, the junction contained 7 bases not matched to a gene. In DNA form, the CDR3 reads TGTGCCTGGAGGGAGCTAGCGGGGGGGTTGGATACGCAGTATTTT. Its protein product is CAWRELAGGLDTQYF. The full variable domain, in which reference TRBV30 and TRBJ2-3 provide the parts outside the CDR3, is SQTIHQWPATLVQPVGSPLSLECTVEGTSNPNLYWYRQAAGRGLQLLFYSVGIGQISSEVPQNLSASRPQDRQFILSSKKLLLSDSGFYLCAWRELAGGLDTQYFGPGTRLTVL.

The chain recombines TRBV28 with TRBJ1-3; TRBD1 is a possible D gene (6 bases). The ends were cut back, 3 bases at V and 2 bases at J, with 11 bases in the middle. The CDR3 is made up of 15 amino acids. CDR1 is MDHEN and CDR2 is SYDVKM in the germline V gene. The CDR3 here is CASSFFGTPGNTIYF. CDR3 bases: TGTGCCAGCAGTTTTTTTGGGACACCTGGAAACACCATATATTTT.